This T cell receptor beta chain comes out of a study of shared clonotypes between healthy human individuals. Regarding the study as a whole: In general, naive subsets displayed greater estimated richness than memory subsets did.

As for this clone: The antigen is not known.

The data were produced by immunoSEQ multiplex PCR, yet TCRdb's version contains in-frame clones alone and is incomplete. This table holds around 1,000,000 clones, 70% to 80% found once. V lost 4 bases to trimming and J lost 4 bases, with 20 bases between them. This CDR3 region has 16 residues. Germline loops: CDR1 SGDLS, CDR2 YYNGEE. The chain links TRBV9 to TRBJ1-2; no reliable D call. The clonotype was recovered from a man aged 18 to 29 in good health. Some clones in this sample may be carry-over from other donors' samples. Specimen: memory CD4+ T cells from PBMCs. Subset defined: CD45RA-negative fraction. CDR3 loop: CASSPGNVGFSYGYTF. The CDR3 nucleotides read TGTGCCAGCAGCCCCGGAAATGTCGGGTTTAGCTATGGCTACACCTTC.